This paragraph covers one T cell receptor beta chain sequence. This entry comes from a study of long-term antiretroviral therapy in people with HIV. Trimming pared 3 bases from V and 5 bases from J, leaving 10 bases between. The CDR3 spans 13 residues. Germline CDR1 reads MNHEY; CDR2 reads SVGAGI. An immunoSEQ assay, version v3.0, was performed at survey level. Method: immunoSEQ multiplex PCR; TCRdb's copy keeps in-frame clones and lacks some. The sample gives about 16,000 clones, about 81% of which show up once; roughly 13% is in the top ten. The sequence derives from a middle-aged woman with HIV. This chain connects TRBV6-5 to TRBJ1-1; D is undetermined. Sequencing was performed on unsorted PBMCs, taken just over 3.1 years after starting antiretroviral therapy. This CDR3 reads CASSYDRGTEAFF. As DNA, the CDR3 is TGTGCCAGCAGTTATGATCGAGGTACTGAAGCTTTCTTT.